The clone carrying this TCR beta chain was detected ten times or more. The sample originates from a study of blood T cell repertoires in COVID-19. Study context: In each case, the material was cDNA or gDNA derived from T cells, B-cell-depleted T cells, or PBMCs.

Those enrolled in Seattle joined during active infection and were followed longitudinally afterward. In the study's own analysis: For nucleated cells, counts were estimated from reference gene primer amplification. Clones were read by immunoSEQ multiplex PCR, and TCRdb kept only the in-frame ones, dropping some. For V, J and clone size, that table is used; D and trimming come from the DNA. The sample shows about 99,000 clones, 70% to 90% of them seen only once. The CDR3 is made up of 16 amino acids. Trimming shortened V by 5 bases and J by 2 bases, and 19 bases separated the two germline ends. The germline gives CDR1 SGHVS, CDR2 FNYEAQ.

This clonotype originated in a man aged 50 to 59 with COVID-19, enrolled during active disease. What was sequenced was peripheral blood. The chain uses TRBV7-6 and TRBJ2-7, with a weak D call TRBD2 (5 bases). Here the CDR3 DNA reads TGTGCCAGCAGCCCCACCGAGGACCGGAGGACCTACGAGCAGTACTTC. Its translation is CASSPTEDRRTYEQYF.